These T cell receptor beta chains were read from a single sample in a study of T-cell memory formation after mild COVID-19. TCRdb reprocessed the 5' RACE reads with MiXCR, giving one entry per CDR3 protein. The sample includes some 210,000 distinct CDR3 sequences, about 10% of them seen just once. Sequenced: PBMCs or a T cell subset sorted from them (not recorded which). Receptor source: a man between 18 and 35 years old who had mild COVID-19 (a few samples of this study predate the infection). Cell type and time point are not known. The CDR3 runs from the conserved cysteine through the conserved F or W. The D gene is left open where the match is weak. Clone size is not always given. Where it is, it says once, few, many or a class for expanded clones.

>TRBV24-1|.|13|TRBJ2-2|many
TGTGCCGTAAGAGAAACTTACACCGGGGAGCTGTTTTTT
CAVRETYTGELFF
>TRBV27|.|13|TRBJ2-2|.
TGTGCCAGCAGCAGAATTGGGGGCGGGGAGCTGTTTTTT
CASSRIGGGELFF
>TRBV5-1|TRBD1|14|TRBJ1-1|many
TGCGCCAGCAGCTGGGACAGAGTGAACACTGAAGCTTTCTTT
CASSWDRVNTEAFF
>TRBV3-1|.|14|TRBJ2-5|few
TGTGCCAGCAGCCAAGAGCCGGGGGAAGAGACCCAGTACTTC
CASSQEPGEETQYF
>TRBV4-1|.|16|TRBJ2-3|few
TGCGCCAGCAGCCAGGCAGTTTTAGGCAGCGCAGATACGCAGTATTTT
CASSQAVLGSADTQYF
>TRBV12-3/TRBV12-4|.|15|TRBJ2-5|many
TGTGCCAGCAGGTCAGGGGCCCTGAACTGGGAGACCCAGTACTTC
CASRSGALNWETQYF
>TRBV11-3|.|14|TRBJ2-7|few
TGTGCCAGCAGCCCGGCCCCGGGTTCCCACGAGCAGTACTTC
CASSPAPGSHEQYF
>TRBV6-5|.|12|TRBJ2-7|.
TGTGCCAGTGCCCAATTCAGGAGCGAGCAGTACTTC
CASAQFRSEQYF
>TRBV4-1|.|16|TRBJ2-3|.
TGCGCCAGCAGCCCTCGTCCCGGGACAAGCACAGATACGCAGTATTTT
CASSPRPGTSTDTQYF
>TRBV6-5|.|10|TRBJ2-3|few
TGTGGATGTGGGAGAGATACGCAGTATTTT
CGCGRDTQYF
>TRBV9|TRBD1|13|TRBJ1-2|few
TGTGCCAGCAGCCCCAGGGGGGCCTATGGCTACACCTTC
CASSPRGAYGYTF
>TRBV29-1|TRBD2|16|TRBJ2-3|many
TGCAGCGTTGAAATGGGACTAGCGGGGGACACAGATACGCAGTATTTT
CSVEMGLAGDTDTQYF
>TRBV2|.|11|TRBJ2-5|few
TGTGCCAGCAGTGAAGGACCAAATCAGTACTTC
CASSEGPNQYF
>TRBV7-9|.|14|TRBJ1-4|.
TGTGCCAGCAGCTCTGCCCTCGTGGATGAAAAACTGTTTTTT
CASSSALVDEKLFF
>TRBV2|TRBD1|14|TRBJ2-7|.
TGTGCCAGCAACCGGGACAGTGTAACCTACGAGCAGTACTTC
CASNRDSVTYEQYF
>TRBV5-4|.|16|TRBJ2-3|.
TGTGCCAGCAGCTTGAGGTCAGGCTCTAGCACAGATACGCAGTATTTT
CASSLRSGSSTDTQYF
>TRBV5-1|TRBD1|12|TRBJ1-2|few
TGCGCCAGCAGCTTGGACAGGGGAAGCTACACCTTC
CASSLDRGSYTF
>TRBV19|.|14|TRBJ2-3|.
TGTGCCTCAATGGAGGGGGGGTCGACAGATACGCAGTATTTT
CASMEGGSTDTQYF
>TRBV25-1|.|16|TRBJ2-2|.
TGTGCCAGCAGTGATTCTCAGGTCGGGGGAGCCGGGGAGCTGTTTTTT
CASSDSQVGGAGELFF
>TRBV10-3|.|15|TRBJ2-3|.
TGTGCCATCAAGGGGGATCCTAGTAGCACAGATACGCAGTATTTT
CAIKGDPSSTDTQYF
>TRBV25-1|.|15|TRBJ1-1|.
TGTGCCAGCAGCGCGGACAGTTTTGTTGACACTGAAGCTTTCTTT
CASSADSFVDTEAFF
>TRBV27|TRBD2|16|TRBJ2-1|.
TGTGCCAGCAGTTTTGCCGGGACTAGGGATTACAATGAGCAGTTCTTC
CASSFAGTRDYNEQFF
>TRBV6-2/TRBV6-3|.|11|TRBJ2-5|many
TGTGCCAGCAGCAGGCGGGAGACCCAGTACTTC
CASSRRETQYF
>TRBV27|.|13|TRBJ1-1|.
TGTGCCAGCAGTTTATTGGGTACTGCTGAAGCTTTCTTT
CASSLLGTAEAFF
>TRBV7-9|.|15|TRBJ1-1|few
TGTGCCAGCAGCTTAGCACCATACATGAACACTGAAGCTTTCTTT
CASSLAPYMNTEAFF
>TRBV6-5|.|14|TRBJ2-3|few
TGTGCCAGCACTCGGCGGGACGCCACAGATACGCAGTATTTT
CASTRRDATDTQYF
>TRBV27|.|15|TRBJ1-4|.
TGTGCCAGCAGTTATCAGGGGCGGACTAATGAAAAACTGTTTTTT
CASSYQGRTNEKLFF
>TRBV7-3|.|13|TRBJ2-2|.
TGTGCCAGCAGTTTTGCCCGCACCGGGGAGCTGTTTTTT
CASSFARTGELFF
>TRBV6-2/TRBV6-3|TRBD1|15|TRBJ1-5|few
TGTGCCAGCAGTTACTGGGACAGGGTACTCTCGCCCCAGCATTTT
CASSYWDRVLSPQHF
>TRBV5-4|TRBD1|14|TRBJ2-3|.
TGTGCCAGCAGCGCACGACAGGGATCAGATACGCAGTATTTT
CASSARQGSDTQYF
>TRBV29-1|.|13|TRBJ1-5|few
TGCAGCGTGAACGACGGCAACAATCAGCCCCAGCATTTT
CSVNDGNNQPQHF
>TRBV7-9|.|13|TRBJ1-1|many
TGTGCCAGCAGCTCCGAGGCAGGGGCTGAAGCTTTCTTT
CASSSEAGAEAFF
>TRBV29-1|.|14|TRBJ2-3|few
TGCAGCGTTGACCGGGTATTGATCCGAGATACGCAGTATTTT
CSVDRVLIRDTQYF
>TRBV6-2/TRBV6-3|TRBD1|18|TRBJ1-1|many
TGTGCCAGCAGTTACTCGAATACGGGGACAGGGAAGAACACTGAAGCTTTCTTT
CASSYSNTGTGKNTEAFF
>TRBV10-3|TRBD1|13|TRBJ1-2|few
TGTGCCATCACTCGGACAGGGGATCGTGGCTACACCTTC
CAITRTGDRGYTF
>TRBV20-1|TRBD1|11|TRBJ1-5|.
TGCAGTGCTAGAGATCGGGACAGGGGGGCTTTT
CSARDRDRGAF
>TRBV25-1|.|14|TRBJ2-7|.
TGTGCCAGCAGTGAATCGACGGTTTCCTACGAGCAGTACTTC
CASSESTVSYEQYF